Following are 5 T cell receptor beta chains from one sample sequenced in a study of Ad26.COV2.S vaccination and SARS-CoV-2 variants. Treatment here: roughly 19 received Ad26.COV2.S at low or high dose, single or two shots; several received placebo; per-sample allocation not given. Sampling occurred on day 63 after the first vaccine or placebo injection. Libraries were prepared by immunoSEQ multiplex PCR; TCRdb keeps only in-frame clonotypes and omits some of them. The repertoire consists of hundreds of thousands of clones, with around 87% occurring once and the leading ten covering 3.4%. Specimen: peripheral blood, collected in a trial of Ad26.COV2.S vaccine versus placebo. Receptor source: a person between 18 and 65 years old who received the Ad26.COV2.S COVID-19 vaccine or a placebo.

The V gene is TRBV3-1 (or the pseudogene TRBV3-2), the J gene TRBJ2-7; TRBD1 might be the D (6 bases). The CDR3 spans 14 residues. CDR1 and CDR2 (germline): LGHDT, YNNKEL (reference sequence). Deletions cut 4 bases from V and 1 base from J, with 11 bases between. The DNA of the CDR3 is TGTGCCAGCAGCCCAGGGACACTTTCCTACGAGCAGTACTTC. This translates into CASSPGTLSYEQYF.

This chain links TRBV11-3 with TRBJ2-3; 8 positions agree with TRBD2. J was trimmed by 2 bases and V by 6 bases; bases with no gene match: 13. The CDR3 is made up of 17 amino acids. Germline V gene lookup returns CDR1 SGHNT and CDR2 YENEEA. For the CDR3, the DNA is TGTGCCAGCAGTCCAGGGTCTCGGGGGGGCCCCACAGATACGCAGTATTTT. Translating it yields CASSPGSRGGPTDTQYF.

This rearrangement joins TRBV6-1 to TRBJ2-2; D might be TRBD1 (7 bases). This CDR3 is built from 16 residues. The germline gives CDR1 MNHNS, CDR2 SASEGT. The V end was cut by 2 bases, the J end by 2 bases, with 12 bases between. CDR3 sequence: CASSEPEGANTGELFF. CDR3 bases: TGTGCCAGCAGTGAACCGGAGGGGGCTAACACCGGGGAGCTGTTTTTT.

The V and J genes are TRBV21-1 and TRBJ1-4. TRBV21-1 counts as a pseudogene. The CDR3 spans 15 residues. In DNA, the CDR3 is TGTGCCAGCAGCAATCGGACTAGCTTTAATGAAAAACTGTTTTTT. This translates into CASSNRTSFNEKLFF.

V is TRBV5-1 and J is TRBJ2-3, with 12 bases lining up with TRBD2. The length of the CDR3 is 15 residues. The junction had 3 bases not matched to a gene; V was cut back by 5 bases and J by 2 bases. CDR1 and CDR2 from the germline V gene are SGHRS and YFSETQ. The CDR3 DNA sequence: TGCGCCAGCAGAAGACTAGCGGGGGACACAGATACGCAGTATTTT. This translates into CASRRLAGDTDTQYF. The full variable domain, in which reference TRBV5-1 and TRBJ2-3 provide the parts outside the CDR3, is KAGVTQTPRYLIKTRGQQVTLSCSPISGHRSVSWYQQTPGQGLQFLFEYFSETQRNKGNFPGRFSGRQFSNSRSEMNVSTLELGDSALYLCASRRLAGDTDTQYFGPGTRLTVL.